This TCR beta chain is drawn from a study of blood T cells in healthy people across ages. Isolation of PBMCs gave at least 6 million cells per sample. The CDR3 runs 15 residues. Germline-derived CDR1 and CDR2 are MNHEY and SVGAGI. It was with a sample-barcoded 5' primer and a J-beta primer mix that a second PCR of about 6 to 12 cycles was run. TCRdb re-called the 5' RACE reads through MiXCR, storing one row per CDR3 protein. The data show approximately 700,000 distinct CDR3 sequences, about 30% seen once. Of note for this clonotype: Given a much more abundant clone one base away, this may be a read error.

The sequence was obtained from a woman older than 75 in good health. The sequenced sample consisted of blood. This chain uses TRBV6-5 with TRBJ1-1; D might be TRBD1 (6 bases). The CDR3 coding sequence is TGTGCCAGCAGTCACTCATCAGGGGTGAACACTGAAGCTTTCTTT. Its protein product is CASSHSSGVNTEAFF.